Included here is one T cell receptor beta chain sequence, with context. The CDR3 consists of 15 residues. V trimming: 6 bases; J trimming: 7 bases; junction bases outside the gene matches: 10. Germline CDR1 is MDHEN and CDR2 is SYDVKM. This sample is part of a study of T cells in tuberculosis. Here immunoSEQ multiplex PCR was the method, and the copy in TCRdb shows in-frame clones only, minus some. The sample yields about 33,000 clones, 85% to 95% seen once. The chain is built from TRBV28 and TRBJ2-1, with TRBD2 matching over 9 bases. Input material: PBMCs. The TCR sequence derives from a donor aged 10-30 years with latent tuberculosis or without tuberculosis infection. Some clones in this sample may be carry-over from other donors' samples. The CDR3 DNA reads as TGTGCCAGCAGCCTAGCGGGACTGGGGTCGAATGAGCAGTTCTTC. It specifies CASSLAGLGSNEQFF.